This paragraph covers one T cell receptor (beta chain) sequence. Under the authors' procedure: Amplifying reference gene primers gave estimates of nucleated cell counts. Sequencing was performed with immunoSEQ multiplex PCR; in TCRdb, only in-frame clones are kept and a portion is missing. V and J calls plus clone size are reproduced from that table; the DNA served to infer D and trimming. The sample records some 48,000 clones, approximately 78% being singletons. This record comes from a study of blood T cell repertoires in COVID-19. Study details: There were acute and convalescent COVID-19 samples, and they came from the United States, Italy and Spain. T cells, B-cell-depleted T cells, or PBMCs supplied cDNA or gDNA.

The sequence derives from a human donor with acute or convalescent COVID-19. The donor label of this sample is uncertain. The sample was peripheral blood.

Here the CDR3 DNA reads TGTGCCAGCAGCACGCCCCAGAGGGACACTGAAGCTTTCTTT. Residues: CASSTPQRDTEAFF. The chain is built from TRBV7-9 and TRBJ1-1; D is uncertain. This CDR3 has 14 amino acids. Between the trimmed V and J ends, which lost 5 bases and 3 bases, there was a span of 13 bases. Germline lookup yields CDR1 SEHNR and CDR2 FQNEAQ (reference sequence).